These 10 T cell receptor beta chains originate from one sample sequenced in a study of T cell changes during pregnancy in multiple sclerosis. Sequencing used immunoSEQ multiplex PCR; TCRdb keeps in-frame clones, though not all of them. The data show 30,000 or so clones, roughly nine tenths seen once. The material sequenced was CD4+ T cells from peripheral blood mononuclear cells, taken in the second trimester of pregnancy. The receptor set was obtained from a female donor with multiple sclerosis, enrolled in a pregnancy study.

The chain joins TRBV18 to TRBJ1-4; 9 nucleotides align to TRBD1. V dropped 3 bases and J dropped 3; count of bases not matched to a gene: 5. Germline CDR1 is KGHSH and CDR2 is LQKENI. The CDR3 is 16 residues long. The CDR3 nucleotides are TGTGCCAGCTCACCGGACAGGGGTAGTGCTAATGAAAAACTGTTTTTT. Amino acid sequence: CASSPDRGSANEKLFF.

This clone appeared once. The V gene is TRBV29-1, the J gene TRBJ2-5, with TRBD1 matching 9 bases. CDR3 length: 12 residues. The trim removed 5 bases at V and 3 bases at J, leaving 1 base unmatched. Germline assignment: CDR1 SQVTM and CDR2 ANQGSEA. The CDR3 nucleotides are TGCAGCGTTCGACAGGGGGAAGAGACCCAGTACTTC. It encodes CSVRQGEETQYF. The full variable domain, completed using reference TRBV29-1 and TRBJ2-5, is SAVISQKPSRDICQRGTSLTIQCQVDSQVTMMFWYRQQPGQSLTLIATANQGSEATYESGFVIDKFPISRPNLTFSTLTVSNMSPEDSSIYLCSVRQGEETQYFGPGTRLLVL.

The gene calls are TRBV2 and TRBJ1-5; 12 bases agree with TRBD1. This CDR3 has 15 residues. The germline gives CDR1 SNHLY, CDR2 FYNNEI. Trimming at V came to 8 bases and at J to 2 bases, leaving 4 bases not matched to a gene. The CDR3 nucleotides read TGTGCCAGCGGGGGGGACAGGGGGCGCAATCAGCCCCAGCATTTT. The encoded protein is CASGGDRGRNQPQHF. The full variable domain, its missing parts supplied by reference TRBV2 and TRBJ1-5, is EPEVTQTPSHQVTQMGQEVILRCVPISNHLYFYWYRQILGQKVEFLVSFYNNEISEKSEIFDDQFSVERPDGSNFTLKIRSTKLEDSAMYFCASGGDRGRNQPQHFGDGTRLSIL.

The chain recombines TRBV9 with TRBJ2-3, with D possibly being TRBD2 (5 bases). This CDR3 has 16 residues. Trimming removed 0 bases at V and 2 bases at J, with 13 bases between. Germline V gene data show CDR1 as SGDLS and CDR2 as YYNGEE. CDR3 amino acids: CASSVEASWDTDTQYF. The CDR3 DNA follows: TGTGCCAGCAGCGTAGAGGCTAGCTGGGACACAGATACGCAGTATTTT.

This chain links TRBV4-3 with TRBJ1-4; D gene ambiguous. This CDR3 is 13 amino acids long. V lost 2 bases and J 4 bases, leaving 5 bases between the germline ends. CDR1 LGHNA and CDR2 YSLEER come from the germline V gene. Here the CDR3 reads CASSQNFNEKLFF. DNA of the CDR3: TGCGCCAGCAGCCAAAACTTTAATGAAAAACTGTTTTTT.

The chain employs TRBV10-2 and TRBJ2-5, with D uncertain. Germline V lookup: CDR1 WSHSY, CDR2 SAAADI. The CDR3 has 11 amino acids. V lost 6 bases and J 2 bases, leaving 4 bases between the germline ends. CDR3 sequence (DNA): TGCGCCAGCAGCCCTCAAGAGACCCAGTACTTC. This codes for CASSPQETQYF.

The genes are TRBV20-1 and TRBJ1-2, with D unresolved. CDR1 is DFQATT, CDR2 SNEGSKA, per germline (reference sequence). The V end lost 6 bases, the J end lost 4 bases, and 9 bases lay between the germline ends. The length of the CDR3 is 11 residues. This CDR3 reads CSARDTYGYTF. CDR3 nucleotides: TGCAGTGCCCGAGACACCTATGGCTACACCTTC.

V is TRBV5-5 and J is TRBJ1-2; maybe TRBD1 (5 bases). Between the trimmed V and J ends, which lost 1 base and 3 bases, there was a span of 7 bases. There are 13 residues in the CDR3. Germline assignment: CDR1 SGHKS and CDR2 YYEKEE (reference sequence). The CDR3 sequence is CASSLWGDYGYTF. The CDR3 DNA is TGTGCCAGCAGCTTGTGGGGCGACTATGGCTACACCTTC.

The chain combines TRBV28 with TRBJ2-7; D is possibly TRBD1 (6 bases). V gave up 7 bases and J gave up 3 bases, with 13 bases separating them. CDR3 length: 13 amino acids. Looked up from germline, CDR1 is MDHEN and CDR2 is SYDVKM. The CDR3 is CASTPGQLYEQYF. DNA of the CDR3: TGTGCCAGCACTCCGGGACAACTCTACGAGCAGTACTTC. The whole variable domain, filled in from reference TRBV28 and TRBJ2-7, reads DVKVTQSSRYLVKRTGEKVFLECVQDMDHENMFWYRQDPGLGLRLIYFSYDVKMKEKGDIPEGYSVSREKKERFSLILESASTNQTSMYLCASTPGQLYEQYFGPGTRLTVT.

The chain joins TRBV6-5 to TRBJ2-6; D is unclear. Trimming pared 6 bases from V and 0 bases from J, leaving 6 bases between. CDR3 length equals 14 residues. Germline values: CDR1 MNHEY, CDR2 SVGAGI. Here the CDR3 reads CASRRSSGANVLTF. CDR3 in DNA: TGTGCCAGCAGGCGAAGCTCTGGGGCCAACGTCCTGACTTTC.